These T cell receptor beta chains were read from a single sample in a study of post-analysis software for immune sequencing data. TCRdb itself ran the PCR reads through MiXCR, one entry per CDR3 protein. The table records 820,000 or so distinct CDR3 sequences, approximately 50% of them present only once. The sample was blood. The source is a girl between 5 and 17 years old with multiple sclerosis. CDR3s include the opening cysteine and the closing phenylalanine or tryptophan. A D gene is named only where the DNA matches it firmly. Clone size is stated in some rows and not others, as once, few, many or a class when expanded.

>TRBV10-3|few|TRBJ2-7|NA
TGTGCCATCAGGGCCGGAAGGGCGTCCTACGAGCAGTACTTC
CAIRAGRASYEQYF
>TRBV6-5|NA|TRBJ2-7|TRBD2
TGCGCCAGCAGTTACTCCGGGAGGAGGGAGCAGTACTTC
CASSYSGRREQYF
>TRBV7-2|NA|TRBJ2-1|TRBD2
TGTGCCAGCAGCCCGGGCTGGATAGCGGGCTACAATGAGCAGTTCTTC
CASSPGWIAGYNEQFF
>TRBV7-8|few|TRBJ2-3|TRBD2
TGTGCCAGTAGCTTAGGGCAGCGGGAGATACCCTCGGCGCAGTATTTT
CASSLGQREIPSAQYF
>TRBV7-2|NA|TRBJ2-3|TRBD1
TGTGCCAGCAGCAAGGACAGGGGCCCAGATACGCAGTATTTT
CASSKDRGPDTQYF
>TRBV29-1|NA|TRBJ2-7|TRBD2
TGCAGCGTTGTGGGGGGACTAGCGGGAGGGCCGAACGAGCAGTACTTC
CSVVGGLAGGPNEQYF
>TRBV29-1|few|TRBJ2-7|NA
TGCAGCGTTATTCAGCCCTACGAGCAGTACTTC
CSVIQPYEQYF
>TRBV11-2|NA|TRBJ1-5|NA
TGTGCCAGCAGCTTAGAACGTCGGTTGATCTATCAGCCCCAGCATTTT
CASSLERRLIYQPQHF
>TRBV5-6|NA|TRBJ2-3|NA
TGTGCCAGCAGCTCGACAGGAGGGGAAGATACGCAGTATTTT
CASSSTGGEDTQYF
>TRBV6-6|few|TRBJ1-2|TRBD1
TGTGCCAGCGGGGCGCTCACAGGGGACATCTATGGCTGCACCTTC
CASGALTGDIYGCTF
>TRBV7-3|NA|TRBJ2-1|NA
TGTGCCAGCAGCCCCTCAGGCTTGGACAATGAGCAGTTCTTC
CASSPSGLDNEQFF